These T cell receptor beta chains were read from a single sample in a study of control samples from healthy donors and cancer patients. Only in-frame clones appear in the TCRdb table, and some are missing; sequencing was by immunoSEQ multiplex PCR. Among 400,000 to 450,000 clones listed, roughly 90% were seen once. What was sequenced was PBMCs. The receptors shown here come from a man aged 40-49 years with head and neck cancer. CDR3s include the opening cysteine and the closing phenylalanine or tryptophan. Fields, in order: D gene, J gene, V gene, clone size, CDR3 protein, CDR3 DNA. D genes are given only for firm matches. Expanded clones are given a class, and other clones once, few, many or no size at all.

>TRBD1|TRBJ1-6|TRBV5-1|-
CASSLGTGVDRESPLHF
TGCGCCAGCAGCTTGGGAACAGGGGTGGATCGAGAATCACCCCTCCACTTT
>TRBD2|TRBJ2-2|TRBV5-1|-
CASSLETSGPGELFF
TGCGCCAGCAGCTTGGAGACTAGCGGGCCCGGGGAGCTGTTTTTT
>-|TRBJ2-4|TRBV2|-
CASSGDSTAENIQYF
TGTGCCAGCAGTGGGGACTCGACAGCAGAAAACATTCAGTACTTC
>TRBD2|TRBJ2-5|TRBV7-9|few
CASSSPSGVNETQYF
TGTGCCAGCAGTTCCCCTAGCGGGGTCAACGAGACCCAGTACTTC
>TRBD2|TRBJ2-3|TRBV5-8|-
CASRRGGLKAQYF
TGTGCCAGCAGGCGGGGGGGCCTGAAGGCGCAGTATTTT
>TRBD1|TRBJ2-7|TRBV19|-
CASSTRNRGLSNEQYF
TGTGCCAGTAGTACCCGTAACAGGGGATTGAGTAACGAGCAGTACTTC
>-|TRBJ2-2|TRBV11-2|-
CASSLDSGSAGELFF
TGTGCCAGCAGCTTAGATTCAGGGTCCGCCGGGGAGCTGTTTTTT
>TRBD1|TRBJ1-2|TRBV7-6|-
CASSLGQGANYGYTF
TGTGCCAGCAGCTTGGGACAGGGAGCTAACTATGGCTACACCTTC
>-|TRBJ1-5|TRBV28|-
CASSLFSGRQPQHF
TGTGCCAGCAGTTTATTCTCGGGAAGACAGCCCCAGCATTTT
>-|TRBJ2-7|TRBV7-6|-
CASSLQGVEQYF
TGTGCCAGCAGCTTACAAGGGGTCGAGCAGTACTTC
>-|TRBJ1-5|TRBV19|few
CASSIRGSNQPQHF
TGTGCCAGTAGTATAAGGGGAAGCAATCAGCCCCAGCATTTT
>-|TRBJ1-1|TRBV10-1|few
CASSESRGTEAFF
TGCGCCAGCAGTGAGTCCCGTGGAACTGAAGCTTTCTTT
>-|TRBJ1-1|TRBV5-4|-
CASSLIQGGTEAFF
TGTGCCAGCAGCTTGATACAGGGCGGGACTGAAGCTTTCTTT
>TRBD1|TRBJ2-7|TRBV6-5|-
CASNRDRLYEQYF
TGTGCCAGCAACCGGGACAGGTTATACGAGCAGTACTTC
>-|TRBJ1-4|TRBV19|-
CASSPTGTNEKLFF
TGTGCCAGTAGCCCGACAGGAACTAATGAAAAACTGTTTTTT
>TRBD2|TRBJ2-2|TRBV10-3|-
CAMGREGTGELFF
TGTGCCATGGGTAGGGAGGGCACCGGGGAGCTGTTTTTT
>-|TRBJ2-5|TRBV24-1|-
CATSDRGGETQYF
TGTGCCACCAGTGATCGAGGAGGAGAGACCCAGTACTTC
>TRBD2|TRBJ2-5|TRBV3-1/TRBV3-2|-
CASSQGSGGQETQYF
TGTGCCAGCAGCCAAGGGAGCGGGGGCCAAGAGACCCAGTACTTC
>TRBD1|TRBJ1-4|TRBV28|-
CASSGGRTGGDEKLFF
TGTGCCAGCAGTGGGGGGCGGACAGGAGGGGATGAAAAACTGTTTTTT
>-|TRBJ2-7|TRBV7-6|-
CASSLAFDEQYF
TGTGCCAGCAGCCTTGCATTCGACGAGCAGTACTTC
>-|TRBJ1-5|TRBV5-1|-
CASSLAPQGPYSNQPQHF
TGCGCCAGCAGCTTGGCCCCCCAGGGGCCATATAGCAATCAGCCCCAGCATTTT
>-|TRBJ2-1|TRBV9|once
CASSPPGPGEQFF
TGTGCCAGCAGCCCGCCGGGGCCAGGGGAGCAGTTCTTC
>-|TRBJ2-7|TRBV13|-
CASSLGRQEYEQYF
TGTGCCAGCAGCTTAGGGAGACAAGAGTACGAGCAGTACTTC
>TRBD1|TRBJ1-5|TRBV28|-
CASSFGTGGAFGNQPQHF
TGTGCCAGCAGTTTCGGGACAGGGGGCGCATTCGGCAATCAGCCCCAGCATTTT
>-|TRBJ1-2|TRBV29-1|-
CSVEDRGNYGYTF
TGCAGCGTTGAAGATCGGGGGAACTATGGCTACACCTTC
>-|TRBJ2-2|TRBV3-1/TRBV3-2|-
CASSSWAWDGELFF
TGTGCCAGCAGTTCTTGGGCCTGGGACGGGGAGCTGTTTTTT
>-|TRBJ2-7|TRBV7-8|-
CASSLVLGQQSEQYF
TGTGCCAGCAGCTTAGTTCTAGGACAGCAAAGCGAGCAGTACTTC
>TRBD1|TRBJ1-5|TRBV2|once
CASTQGISNQPQHF
TGTGCCAGCACACAGGGGATTAGCAATCAGCCCCAGCATTTT
>-|TRBJ1-5|TRBV2|few
CASSGGSNQPQHF
TGTGCCAGCAGTGGGGGCAGCAATCAGCCCCAGCATTTT
>-|TRBJ1-1|TRBV12-3/TRBV12-4|-
CASSLGQGAFF
TGTGCCAGCAGTTTAGGTCAAGGGGCTTTCTTT
>TRBD1|TRBJ1-1|TRBV13|-
CASSTADRDWANTEAFF
TGTGCCAGCAGCACTGCGGACAGGGATTGGGCTAACACTGAAGCTTTCTTT
>-|TRBJ1-1|TRBV2|-
CASSPTAVNTEAFF
TGTGCCAGCAGCCCCACGGCAGTGAACACTGAAGCTTTCTTT
>-|TRBJ1-3|TRBV4-1|once
CASSQYPGAPRDTIYF
TGCGCCAGCAGCCAGTATCCCGGGGCCCCCAGGGACACCATATATTTT
>-|TRBJ2-1|TRBV4-2|-
CASSQDGSPGSYNEQFF
TGTGCCAGCAGCCAAGATGGGAGCCCGGGCTCCTACAATGAGCAGTTCTTC
>TRBD2|TRBJ2-5|TRBV7-2|-
CASSRTSGGAPETQYF
TGTGCCAGCAGTCGGACTAGCGGGGGGGCTCCAGAGACCCAGTACTTC
>TRBD2|TRBJ2-7|TRBV27|-
CASSPITLAGEPYEQYF
TGTGCCAGCAGCCCTATCACACTAGCGGGAGAACCCTACGAGCAGTACTTC